This passage covers 10 T cell receptor beta chains from one sample sequenced in a study of T-cell reconstitution after alpha-beta-depleted transplantation in children. Unique molecular identifiers were incorporated during preparation of the TCRbeta library. MiXCR was run by TCRdb on the PCR reads, yielding one entry per CDR3 protein. The data hold about 830,000 distinct CDR3 sequences, with around 17% observed a single time. Specimen: PBMCs, mostly from graft donor cells, collected 360 days after TCRalphabeta/CD19-depleted stem cell transplant. The receptors stem from a male patient between 5 and 17 years old who had a stem cell transplant for acute lymphoblastic leukemia, so the T cells may come from the graft donor.

The chain links TRBV20-1 to TRBJ2-3; TRBD1 or TRBD2 may be the D gene (5 bases each). The CDR3 spans 15 residues. V lost 5 bases and J lost 3, with 18 bases in between. CDR1 is DFQATT and CDR2 is SNEGSKA in the germline V gene (reference sequence). The CDR3 DNA reads as TGCAGTGCTGGTCTACTAGGGGCCCCTACAGATACGCAGTATTTT. Translating it yields CSAGLLGAPTDTQYF.

This clonotype was counted between two and nine times. V is TRBV4-2 and J is TRBJ2-1; 13 nucleotides agree with TRBD2. CDR3 length equals 17 residues. Germline CDR1 LGHNA, CDR2 YNFKEQ. Trimming removed 0 bases from V and 7 bases from J; junction bases left unmatched: 6. The CDR3 protein is CASSQDIPGLAGNEQFF. The CDR3 DNA reads TGTGCCAGCAGCCAAGATATACCGGGACTAGCGGGGAATGAGCAGTTCTTC.

This clonotype was seen a few times. The V call is TRBV2, the J call TRBJ2-7; TRBD1 agrees at 10 bases. Germline V gives CDR1 SNHLY, CDR2 FYNNEI. This CDR3 spans 14 amino acids. V lost 7 bases, J lost 0 bases, and 3 bases stayed unmatched. The CDR3 loop reads CASTDRGISYEQYF. CDR3 sequence (DNA): TGTGCCAGCACGGACAGGGGGATCTCCTACGAGCAGTACTTC.

This rearrangement joins TRBV18 to TRBJ2-1; TRBD1 agrees at 9 bases. The V and J ends lost 6 bases and 5 bases, in that order; junction bases with no gene match: 8. Germline V gives CDR1 KGHSH, CDR2 LQKENI. The CDR3 length is 15 residues. CDR3 in DNA: TGTGCCAGCTCCTCGCGGGACAGGGTTCACAATGAGCAGTTCTTC. It codes for CASSSRDRVHNEQFF.

This clonotype was observed a few times. V usage is TRBV4-1 and J usage is TRBJ2-1, with D unclear. Trimming stripped 8 bases from V and 9 bases from J, with 14 bases between. The germline V gene encodes CDR1 MGHRA and CDR2 YSYEKL. This CDR3 is built from 12 residues. The CDR3 reads CASGGIPPEQFF. The CDR3 DNA reads as TGCGCCAGCGGTGGGATTCCACCTGAGCAGTTCTTC.

This clonotype was found many times. The chain combines TRBV7-6 with TRBJ2-1; a possible D gene is TRBD2 (6 bases). Trimming pared 3 bases from V and 5 bases from J, leaving 11 bases between. Germline CDR1 and CDR2: SGHVS and FNYEAQ. CDR3 length: 14 residues. This chain's CDR3 is CASSLAGTHNEQFF. CDR3 in DNA: TGTGCCAGCAGCTTGGCCGGGACTCACAATGAGCAGTTCTTC.

The sample holds a few counts of this clonotype. CDR3 DNA sequence: TGTGCCATCAGTGTCCCCGGCGGGGTCGAGCAGTTCTTC. As protein: CAISVPGGVEQFF. V gene TRBV10-3 combines with J gene TRBJ2-1; tentative D call: TRBD2 (6 bases). The germline gives CDR1 ENHRY, CDR2 SYGVKD. V was shortened by 4 bases and J by 10 bases, with 14 bases between the two germline ends. The CDR3 runs to 13 residues.

This clonotype was found a few times. The chain recombines TRBV5-1 with TRBJ2-3; tentative D call: TRBD2 (6 bases). Between the trimmed V and J ends, which lost 5 bases and 0 bases, there was a span of 10 bases. The CDR3 has 14 residues. Germline values: CDR1 SGHRS, CDR2 YFSETQ. CDR3 amino acids: CASRRDLSTDTQYF. The CDR3 region has the DNA TGCGCCAGCAGACGGGACTTGAGCACAGATACGCAGTATTTT.

This clonotype was found a few times. The J gene is TRBJ2-5, the V gene TRBV29-1; 11 bases are a match to TRBD1. J was trimmed by 6 bases and V by 7 bases; bases with no gene match: 7. The CDR3 totals 13 residues. Germline-derived CDR1 and CDR2 are SQVTM and ANQGSEA. CDR3 loop: CSGGQGASQTQYF. DNA for the CDR3: TGCAGCGGTGGACAGGGGGCTAGCCAGACCCAGTACTTC.

The chain recombines TRBV5-1 with TRBJ2-5, with TRBD1 matching over 9 bases. CDR1 and CDR2 (germline): SGHRS, YFSETQ. Trimming cost V 0 bases and J 1 base; bases outside gene matches: 1. The length of the CDR3 is 15 residues. DNA of the CDR3: TGCGCCAGCAGCTTGGGGGACAGGGTCCAAGAGACCCAGTACTTC. Its translation is CASSLGDRVQETQYF.